The 22 T cell receptor beta chains presented below share a single source sample, sequenced in a study of shared T cell receptors in the human thymus. The table came from immunoSEQ multiplex PCR; TCRdb's copy has only in-frame clones and leaves some out. Of about 380,000 clones detected, roughly 94% appear once; the ten largest clones hold around 0.019%. The specimen sequenced was thymocytes. Receptors were obtained from a human donor.

The gene calls are TRBV15 and TRBJ1-2; a weak D match, TRBD1 (6 bases). The CDR3 is 14 residues long. Germline values: CDR1 LNHNV, CDR2 YYDKDF (reference sequence). The V end lost 4 bases, the J end lost 2 bases, and 11 bases lay between the germline ends. The CDR3 here is CATSIIGQNYGYTF. DNA of the CDR3: TGTGCCACCAGCATAATCGGACAGAACTATGGCTACACCTTC. Full variable domain (rest looked up from reference TRBV15 and TRBJ1-2): DAMVIQNPRYQVTQFGKPVTLSCSQTLNHNVMYWYQQKSSQAPKLLFHYYDKDFNNEADTPDNFQSRRPNTSFCFLDIRSPGLGDTAMYLCATSIIGQNYGYTFGSGTRLTVV.

The V and J genes are TRBV10-3 and TRBJ1-2; D gene unclear. Trimming took off 0 bases at V and 3 bases at J, with 17 bases between the two ends. This CDR3 comprises 17 residues. The V gene's germline CDR1 is ENHRY and CDR2 SYGVKD. CDR3 sequence: CAISESTEGPVDYGYTF. CDR3 bases: TGTGCCATCAGTGAGTCGACGGAAGGGCCCGTTGACTATGGCTACACCTTC.

The rearrangement uses TRBV27 and TRBJ1-4, with TRBD1 matching 8 bases. V shed 5 bases and J 6 bases; nucleotides not matched to a gene: 14. This CDR3 spans 17 amino acids. Germline V gene lookup returns CDR1 MNHEY and CDR2 SMNVEV (reference sequence). CDR3 amino acids: CASSTGQGGGRDEKLFF. The DNA for the CDR3 is TGTGCCAGCAGTACAGGACAGGGCGGAGGGCGTGATGAAAAACTGTTTTTT.

The chain carries TRBV29-1 and TRBJ2-1; 8 nucleotides line up with TRBD2. Germline CDR1 is SQVTM and CDR2 is ANQGSEA. The CDR3 is 16 residues long. With 1 base clipped from V and 0 bases from J, the junction kept 5 bases outside the gene matches. DNA for the CDR3: TGCAGCGTTGAAGCAACTAGCGGTAGCTCCTACAATGAGCAGTTCTTC. This gives the protein CSVEATSGSSYNEQFF.

CDR3 in DNA: TGTGCCAGCAGTTTGAAGCCCCGTCGGTCCTACAATGAGCAGTTCTTC. Protein product: CASSLKPRRSYNEQFF. The chain is built from TRBV27 and TRBJ2-1; no reliable D call. The CDR3 has 16 residues. CDR1 is MNHEY, CDR2 SMNVEV, per germline (reference sequence). V was shortened by 3 bases and J by 1 base, with 13 bases between the two germline ends.

The chain combines TRBV27 with TRBJ1-1; unclear D gene. This CDR3 has 14 residues. From germline, CDR1 is MNHEY and CDR2 SMNVEV (reference sequence). V was pared by 2 bases and J by 4 bases, with 11 bases between. CDR3 in DNA: TGTGCCAGCAGTTTAGAAGGGCTGGGCACTGAAGCTTTCTTT. This gives the protein CASSLEGLGTEAFF.

This clone was counted only a few times. The chain uses TRBV27 and TRBJ1-2; 8 nucleotides align to TRBD1. The germline V gene has CDR1 MNHEY and CDR2 SMNVEV (reference sequence). The CDR3 length is 13 residues. Trimming cost V 4 bases and J 8 bases; bases outside gene matches: 6. As DNA, the CDR3 is TGTGCCAGCAGTTCTCGGACAGGGAGCGGCTACACCTTC. Translating it yields CASSSRTGSGYTF.

The genes are TRBV28 and TRBJ1-2; D not resolved. Germline V gene sequence: CDR1 MDHEN, CDR2 SYDVKM. Trimming left V 2 bases short and J 7 bases short, with 14 bases between. The CDR3 runs to 14 residues. The CDR3, as DNA: TGTGCCAGCAGTTTAAGGACGGCCAGTTCTGGCTACACCTTC. Its translation is CASSLRTASSGYTF.

The rearrangement joins TRBV9 to TRBJ2-1; 11 nucleotides line up with TRBD2. The germline V gene encodes CDR1 SGDLS and CDR2 YYNGEE. The CDR3 totals 14 residues. Trimming took 4 bases from V and 10 from J; bases not matched to a gene: 7. The CDR3 bases are TGTGCCAGCAGCCCGAAGACTAGCGGGAACGAGCAGTTCTTC. This codes for CASSPKTSGNEQFF.

The chain combines TRBV15 with TRBJ2-7; 12 bases match TRBD1. This CDR3 is 19 amino acids long. Losses at the gene ends were 1 base for V and 0 bases for J; bases not matched to a gene: 10. The V gene's germline CDR1 is LNHNV and CDR2 YYDKDF (reference sequence). The CDR3 DNA is TGTGCCACCAGCAGAGCCAATGGGGACAGGGGGCCTAGCTCCTACGAGCAGTACTTC. It codes for CATSRANGDRGPSSYEQYF.

V usage is TRBV7-4 and J usage is TRBJ2-2; D perhaps matches TRBD1 (5 bases). Germline-derived CDR1 and CDR2 are SGHVT and SQSDAQ. This CDR3 is built from 16 residues. V lost 1 base, J lost 6 bases, and 15 bases lay in between. The CDR3, as DNA: TGTGCCAGCAGCTTAGAAGGGGCCGAGCGCGCCGGGGAGCTGTTTTTT. Amino acids: CASSLEGAERAGELFF. Drawing the rest from reference TRBV7-4 and TRBJ2-2, the complete variable domain is GAGVSQSPRYKVAKRGRDVALRCDSISGHVTLYWYRQTLGQGSEVLTYSQSDAQRDKSGRPSGRFSAERPERSVSTLKIQRTEQGDSAVYLCASSLEGAERAGELFFGEGSRLTVL.

The chain links TRBV9 to TRBJ2-2; no clear D gene. V lost 0 bases, J lost 4 bases, and 4 bases lay in between. This CDR3 is 13 amino acids long. CDR1 and CDR2 from the germline V gene are SGDLS and YYNGEE. CDR3: CASSVVPTGELFF. In DNA, the CDR3 is TGTGCCAGCAGCGTAGTGCCCACCGGGGAGCTGTTTTTT.

The CDR3 region has the DNA TGCGCCAGCAGAGTGAGCATCTGGGCCACATCAATGAACACTGAAGCTTTCTTT. It codes for CASRVSIWATSMNTEAFF. The genes are TRBV10-1 and TRBJ1-1; D gene unclear. Between the trimmed V and J ends, which lost 6 bases and 0 bases, there was a span of 23 bases. The germline V gene has CDR1 WNHNN and CDR2 SYGVQD (reference sequence). The CDR3 runs to 18 residues.

V gene TRBV6-5 combines with J gene TRBJ2-5, with 7 bases aligning to TRBD1. V lost 5 bases, J lost 8 bases, and 8 bases stayed unmatched. Germline CDR1 MNHEY, CDR2 SVGAGI. The CDR3 is 13 amino acids. The CDR3 protein is CASSPRQGGTQYF. Here the CDR3 DNA reads TGTGCCAGCAGTCCGCGACAGGGCGGTACCCAGTACTTC.

V is TRBV28 and J is TRBJ2-7; TRBD1 aligns across 8 bases. With V trimmed by 3 bases and J by 3 bases, 13 bases remained unmatched. CDR3 length: 17 amino acids. Germline V gene lookup returns CDR1 MDHEN and CDR2 SYDVKM. CDR3 loop: CASSFRNRGKWSYEQYF. The CDR3 bases are TGTGCCAGCAGTTTCCGTAACAGGGGGAAGTGGAGCTACGAGCAGTACTTC.

The rearrangement links TRBV11-2 to TRBJ2-7, with D hard to call. Deletions cut 5 bases from V and 2 bases from J, with 22 bases between. CDR1 is SGHAT and CDR2 is FQNNGV in the germline V gene. This CDR3 contains 17 residues. The CDR3 region is CASSPFIRGSSTYEQYF. The DNA for the CDR3 is TGTGCCAGCAGCCCCTTTATACGAGGATCTAGTACCTACGAGCAGTACTTC.

The chain carries TRBV4-3 and TRBJ2-5, with a tentative D call TRBD1 (5 bases). Between the trimmed V and J ends, which lost 0 bases and 2 bases, there was a span of 10 bases. Germline V gene sequence: CDR1 LGHNA, CDR2 YSLEER. The CDR3 is 15 amino acids. This CDR3 is CASSQDRQKQETQYF. Written as DNA, the CDR3 is TGCGCCAGCAGCCAAGATCGACAGAAGCAAGAGACCCAGTACTTC.

The chain carries TRBV14 and TRBJ2-7, with D hard to call. V was shortened by 4 bases and J by 3 bases, with 4 bases between the two germline ends. The CDR3 has 11 residues. The germline CDR1 and CDR2 sequences are SGHDN and FVKESK. DNA for the CDR3: TGTGCCAGCAGCCTTAACTACGAGCAGTACTTC. This gives the protein CASSLNYEQYF.

CDR3 region: CAWASGTKKRTGYGYTF. Here the CDR3 DNA reads TGTGCCTGGGCATCAGGGACGAAAAAGAGGACGGGCTATGGCTACACCTTC. This chain links TRBV30 with TRBJ1-2; D possibly corresponds to TRBD1 (5 bases). CDR1 is GTSNPN and CDR2 is SVGIG in the germline V gene (reference sequence). Trimming left V 5 bases short and J 4 bases short, with 26 bases between. This CDR3 is built from 17 residues.

The V call is TRBV7-9, the J call TRBJ1-1; D gene ambiguous. This CDR3 has 14 amino acids. Per the germline V gene, CDR1 is SEHNR and CDR2 is FQNEAQ (reference sequence). V gave up 5 bases and J gave up 1 base, with 11 bases separating them. Here the CDR3 DNA reads TGTGCCAGCAGCCCCCTAGAACGGAACACTGAAGCTTTCTTT. Amino acid sequence: CASSPLERNTEAFF.

The gene calls are TRBV7-9 and TRBJ2-3; perhaps TRBD2 as D (6 bases). The length of the CDR3 is 15 residues. V gave up 1 base and J gave up 2 bases, with 10 bases separating them. The germline V gene encodes CDR1 SEHNR and CDR2 FQNEAQ (reference sequence). The CDR3, as DNA: TGTGCCAGCAGCTTAGATACTAGCTCCACAGATACGCAGTATTTT. This codes for CASSLDTSSTDTQYF.

This clone was picked up one time. The chain combines TRBV28 with TRBJ1-1, with 11 bases lining up with TRBD1. V lost 6 bases, J lost 5 bases, and 8 bases stayed unmatched. The CDR3 sequence is 15 residues long. Germline V gene data show CDR1 as MDHEN and CDR2 as SYDVKM. CDR3 in amino acids: CASSRPGQGGTEAFF. The CDR3 DNA is TGTGCCAGCAGCCGACCGGGACAGGGGGGGACTGAAGCTTTCTTT. Full variable domain (missing parts from reference TRBV28 and TRBJ1-1): DVKVTQSSRYLVKRTGEKVFLECVQDMDHENMFWYRQDPGLGLRLIYFSYDVKMKEKGDIPEGYSVSREKKERFSLILESASTNQTSMYLCASSRPGQGGTEAFFGQGTRLTVV.